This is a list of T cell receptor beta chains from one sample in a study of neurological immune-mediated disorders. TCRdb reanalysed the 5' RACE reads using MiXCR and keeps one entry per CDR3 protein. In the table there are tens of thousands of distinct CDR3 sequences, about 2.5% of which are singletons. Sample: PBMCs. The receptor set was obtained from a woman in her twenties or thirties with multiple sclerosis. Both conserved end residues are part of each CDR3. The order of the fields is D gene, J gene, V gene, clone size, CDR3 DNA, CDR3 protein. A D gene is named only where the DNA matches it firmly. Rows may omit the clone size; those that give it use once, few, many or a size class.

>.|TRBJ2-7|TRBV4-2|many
TGTGCCAGCAGCCGTTTCAGAGCACAGGGCGGAGGGGCCTACGAGCAGTACTTC
CASSRFRAQGGGAYEQYF
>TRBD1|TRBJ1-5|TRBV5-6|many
TGTGCCAGCAGCCAGGGGGCCAATCAGCCCCAGCATTTT
CASSQGANQPQHF
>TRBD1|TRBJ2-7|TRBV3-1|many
TGTGCCAGCAGCCGACGACAGGGGGCTGAGGACGAGCAGTACTTC
CASSRRQGAEDEQYF
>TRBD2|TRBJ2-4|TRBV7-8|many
TGTGCCAGCAGCTTGTTCCAGGGAGGGTTCGGAGCCAAAAACATTCAGTACTTC
CASSLFQGGFGAKNIQYF
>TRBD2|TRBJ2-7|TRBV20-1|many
TGCAGTGCTAGAGTCCGGACTAGCCCCTACGAGCAGTACTTC
CSARVRTSPYEQYF
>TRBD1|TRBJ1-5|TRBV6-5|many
TGTGCCAGCAGCGAAACAGGGGCGGGCAATCAGCCCCAGCATTTT
CASSETGAGNQPQHF
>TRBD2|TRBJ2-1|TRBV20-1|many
TGCAGTGCTCTGGGACTAGCTTTCCGTATGGAGAATGAGCAGTTCTTC
CSALGLAFRMENEQFF
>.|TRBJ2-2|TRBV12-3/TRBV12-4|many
TGTGCCAGCAGGAGAGATAGCACCGGGGAGCTGTTTTTT
CASRRDSTGELFF
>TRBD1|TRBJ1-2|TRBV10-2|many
TGCGCCAGCATCAAGACAGGGGGCGACTATGGCTACACCTTC
CASIKTGGDYGYTF
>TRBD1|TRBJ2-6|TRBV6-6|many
TGTGCCAGCAGTTACCTGACAGGGACTGGGGCCAACGTCCTGACTTTC
CASSYLTGTGANVLTF
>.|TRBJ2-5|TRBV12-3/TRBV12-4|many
TGTGCCAGCAGCTTAGCGGAAGAGACCCAGTACTTC
CASSLAEETQYF
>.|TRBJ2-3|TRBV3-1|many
TGTGCCAGCAGCCAAGGTGGACAGACAGATACGCAGTATTTT
CASSQGGQTDTQYF
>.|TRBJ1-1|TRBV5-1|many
TGCGCCAGCAGCTTGGTGGGCGAGAACACTGAAGCTTTCTTT
CASSLVGENTEAFF
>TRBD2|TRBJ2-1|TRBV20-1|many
TGCAGTGCTAGAGGGCTAGCGGGTGAATCGGACAATGAGCAGTTCTTC
CSARGLAGESDNEQFF
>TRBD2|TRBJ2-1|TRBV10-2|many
TGCGCCAGCAGTTTACGAACGGGAGGTCGCAATGAGCAGTTCTTC
CASSLRTGGRNEQFF
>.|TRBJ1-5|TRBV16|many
TGTGCCAGCAGCAATTCAGGCGTAAGCAATCAGCCCCAGCATTTT
CASSNSGVSNQPQHF
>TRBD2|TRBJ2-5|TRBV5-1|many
TGCGCCAGCAGCTTGGATCTAGCGGAGTACCAAGAGACCCAGTACTTC
CASSLDLAEYQETQYF
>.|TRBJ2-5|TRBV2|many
TGTGCCAGCATCCCCAGGGGCCAAGAGACCCAGTACTTC
CASIPRGQETQYF
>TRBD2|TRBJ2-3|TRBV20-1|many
TGCAGTGCTGCAGGACTAGCACTGACAGATACGCAGTATTTT
CSAAGLALTDTQYF
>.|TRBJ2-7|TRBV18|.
TGTGCCAGCTCACCGCCCCCCCGGGACATATCCTACGAGCAGTACTTC
CASSPPPRDISYEQYF
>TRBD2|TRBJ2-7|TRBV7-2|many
TGTGCCAGCAGCGGACCTAGCGGCTCCTACGAGCAGTACTTC
CASSGPSGSYEQYF
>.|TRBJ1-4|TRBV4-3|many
TGCGCCAGCAGCCAAGATGTTTGGGGGAGTCAGCAAGAAAAACTGTTTTTT
CASSQDVWGSQQEKLFF
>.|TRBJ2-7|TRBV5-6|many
TGTGCCAGCAGCTTGGTGGAGGGAGGCCACTACGAGCAGTACTTC
CASSLVEGGHYEQYF
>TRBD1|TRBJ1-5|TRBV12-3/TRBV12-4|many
TGTGCCAGCAGTGGGGACAGGGATTACAATCAGCCCCAGCATTTT
CASSGDRDYNQPQHF
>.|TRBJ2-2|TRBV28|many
TGTGCCAGTGGGGGGAGATTAAGCGGGGAGCTGTTTTTT
CASGGRLSGELFF
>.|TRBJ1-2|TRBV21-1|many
TGTGCCAGCAGCAAATTGGCCAGGGACCCGGGTGGCTACACCTTC
CASSKLARDPGGYTF
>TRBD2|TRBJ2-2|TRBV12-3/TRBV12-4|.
TGTGCCAGCCGTACACTAGCGGGAGGGCCAATTCGCACCGGGGAGCTGTTTTTT
CASRTLAGGPIRTGELFF
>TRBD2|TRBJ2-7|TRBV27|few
TGTGCCAGCAGGCCCGGGACTAGCCCTGGCGAGCAGTACTTC
CASRPGTSPGEQYF
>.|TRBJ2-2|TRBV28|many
TGTGCCAGCAGGGAAGGGGGCACCGGGGAGCTGTTTTTT
CASREGGTGELFF
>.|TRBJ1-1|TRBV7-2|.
TGTGCCAGCAGCTACCAACCCCCCGATGAAGCTTTCTTT
CASSYQPPDEAFF
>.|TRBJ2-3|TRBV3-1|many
TGTGCCAGCAGCCGGCAACCAGCGATGGCAGATACGCAGTATTTT
CASSRQPAMADTQYF
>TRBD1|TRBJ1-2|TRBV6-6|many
TGTGCCAGCAGTTACTCAGGACAGGGGAACTATGGCTACACCTTC
CASSYSGQGNYGYTF
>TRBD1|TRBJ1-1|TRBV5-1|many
TGCGCCAGCAGCCAGGGACAGGAGCCTGAAGCTTTCTTT
CASSQGQEPEAFF
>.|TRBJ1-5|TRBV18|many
TGTGCCAGCTCACCACCGACGGTCGGTCAGCCCCAGCATTTT
CASSPPTVGQPQHF
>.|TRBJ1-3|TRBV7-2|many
TGTGCCAGCAGCTTATGGGGAAACACCATATATTTT
CASSLWGNTIYF
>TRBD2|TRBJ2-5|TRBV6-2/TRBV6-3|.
TGTGCCAGCAGTAGCGGGAGTAAGGAGACCCAGTACTTC
CASSSGSKETQYF
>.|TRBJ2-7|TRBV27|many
TGTGCCAGCAGTTACCAGGGCGCCGGTGCCTACGAGCAGTACTTC
CASSYQGAGAYEQYF